This T cell receptor beta chain was obtained from a study of OX40 agonist ivuxolimab in advanced cancers. Whole-study context: Patients were treated with ivuxolimab, an agonistic anti-OX40 (CD134) antibody. Treatment received earlier with anti-PD-1, anti-PD-L1 or anti-CTLA-4 agents was allowed, and over 30% had some. General study findings and limits: The authors also found low normalized T-cell clonal expansion in some nonresponders.

This clone was seen just once. No antigen is known for it. Some clones are missing from TCRdb's copy, which holds only in-frame ones; the method was immunoSEQ multiplex PCR. Of 20,000 or so clones in the sample, around three quarters are singletons; the top ten hold approximately 15%. This clonotype originated in an adult with an advanced solid tumor such as melanoma, head and neck, liver or kidney cancer. The material sequenced was CD4+ or CD8+ T cells sorted from blood, taken in a trial of the OX40 agonist ivuxolimab.

CDR3 protein: CASSLEYLGAEAFF. In nucleotides, the CDR3 is TGTGCCAGCAGCTTAGAGTACCTTGGGGCTGAAGCTTTCTTT. This chain connects TRBV7-2 to TRBJ1-1; no firm D call. The CDR3 runs to 14 residues. V was shortened by 1 base and J by 6 bases, with 12 bases between the two germline ends. Germline values: CDR1 SGHTA, CDR2 FQGNSA. Based on the CDR3 plus reference TRBV7-2 and TRBJ1-1, the full variable domain is GAGVSQSPSNKVTEKGKDVELRCDPISGHTALYWYRQSLGQGLEFLIYFQGNSAPDKSGLPSDRFSAERTGGSVSTLTIQRTQQEDSAVYLCASSLEYLGAEAFFGQGTRLTVV.